A selection of T cell receptor beta chains follows, all from one sample in a study of T cells in Graves' hyperthyroidism and ophthalmopathy. TCRdb re-analysed the multiplex PCR reads in MiXCR, keeping a single row per CDR3 protein. The data show approximately 400,000 distinct CDR3 sequences, with 18% seen just once and 40% held by the top ten. Sequencing was done on a sample of blood. Every receptor here comes from a man between 18 and 35 years old with Graves' ophthalmopathy. CDR3s include the opening cysteine and the closing phenylalanine or tryptophan. The order of the fields is D gene, clone size, V gene, J gene, CDR3 DNA, CDR3 protein. A D gene is named only where the DNA matches it firmly. Where a row states a size, it is once, few, many or the class of an expanded clone; other rows omit it.

.	many	TRBV3-1	TRBJ2-3	TGTGCCAGCAGCCAAGATTCGTTTCGGGGAGCAAGCACAGATACGCAGTATTTT	CASSQDSFRGASTDTQYF
.	.	TRBV20-1	TRBJ2-7	TGCAGTGCTAGATCCCCCCGCAGGGGGGAGACTGGTGAGCAGTACTTC	CSARSPRRGETGEQYF
.	.	TRBV3-1	TRBJ1-1	TGTGCCAGCAGCCAAGATTCAAGGGGGAGGCTGACTGAAGCTTTCTTT	CASSQDSRGRLTEAFF
TRBD1	many	TRBV7-9	TRBJ1-4	TGTGCCAGCAGCAGAGGAGGTTCAGGGACAGGGAATGAAAAACTGTTTTTT	CASSRGGSGTGNEKLFF
.	.	TRBV5-5	TRBJ1-1	TGTGCCAGCAGCCCTCGCGATTTCTCCGAAGGTTTCTTT	CASSPRDFSEGFF
.	.	TRBV7-9	TRBJ1-4	TGTGCCAGCAGCACCTCCGCCCGGGCCCTGTTTTTT	CASSTSARALFF
TRBD1	few	TRBV7-3	TRBJ1-2	TGTGCCAGCAGCAAACAGGGGGAGGATGGCTACACCTTC	CASSKQGEDGYTF
.	many	TRBV3-1	TRBJ1-1	TGTGCCAGCAGCCAAGCAATCGGAATCAACACTGAAGCTTTCTTT	CASSQAIGINTEAFF
.	few	TRBV10-3	TRBJ1-2	TGTGCCATCAGGGGGGGGGGGAAGGGGGTGACAAACTATGGCTACACCTTC	CAIRGGGKGVTNYGYTF
.	many	TRBV11-2	TRBJ1-5	TGTGCCAGCAGAGGGGGAGTCAATCAGCCCCAGCATTTT	CASRGGVNQPQHF
TRBD1	many	TRBV2	TRBJ1-1	TGTGCCAGCAGGACCGAAGGACAGGCGAATATGACAGGGGGGATGAAGAACACTGAAGCTTTCTTT	CASRTEGQANMTGGMKNTEAFF
.	.	TRBV24-1	TRBJ2-5	TGTGCCACCAGTGATTTGAAGGCAGGAGAAGAGACCCAGTACTTC	CATSDLKAGEETQYF
.	many	TRBV2	TRBJ2-1	TGTGCCAACGAACCCCCAGAGGGGCAGTTCTTC	CANEPPEGQFF
TRBD2	many	TRBV5-1	TRBJ2-1	TGCGCCAGCAGCTGGCGGCTAGCGGGGGACAATGAGCAGTTCTTC	CASSWRLAGDNEQFF
TRBD2	.	TRBV10-3	TRBJ2-7	TGTGCCATCAGTGAGTCGGGAGGGGCGGGTCTCGAGCAGTACTTC	CAISESGGAGLEQYF
.	many	TRBV12-3/TRBV12-4	TRBJ2-3	TGTGCCAGCAGTCCGGGCCCCTCTGGCACAGATACGCAGTATTTT	CASSPGPSGTDTQYF
.	few	TRBV5-4	TRBJ1-1	TGTGCCAGCAGCGGCAGACAGAACACTGAAGCTTTCTTT	CASSGRQNTEAFF
.	many	TRBV6-1	TRBJ1-1	TGTGCCAGCAGGACACAGGGCTGGGCTTTCTTT	CASRTQGWAFF
.	many	TRBV2	TRBJ1-5	TGTGCCAGCAGGGAGGATAGCAATCAGCCCCAGCATTTT	CASREDSNQPQHF
.	many	TRBV6-2/TRBV6-3	TRBJ1-1	TGTGCCAGCAGTTTCCCACGGGTTGGTGAAGCTTTCTTT	CASSFPRVGEAFF
.	.	TRBV3-1	TRBJ1-6	TGTGCCAGCAACTTGGTGGGTGGCAGCTCTAATTCACCCCTCCACTTT	CASNLVGGSSNSPLHF
.	many	TRBV5-1	TRBJ1-1	TGCGCCAGCAGCTTGGAGGGGAGGGTGAGCACTGAAGCTTTCTTT	CASSLEGRVSTEAFF
.	many	TRBV6-1	TRBJ1-6	TGTGCCAGCAGTGATTCGGGACTCGAGGTTTCACCCCTCCACTTT	CASSDSGLEVSPLHF
TRBD2	.	TRBV6-5	TRBJ2-1	TGTGCCAGCAGTTACTCGGGCGGGGGGAATAACAATGAGCAGTTCTTC	CASSYSGGGNNNEQFF
TRBD2	few	TRBV9	TRBJ2-7	TGTGCCAGCAGTCCTAGCGGGGGGGCCAATAACGAGCAGTACTTC	CASSPSGGANNEQYF
.	many	TRBV7-8	TRBJ1-6	TGTGCCAGCAGCTTAGCGGTCCAGGCAACAAATTCACCCCTCCACTTT	CASSLAVQATNSPLHF
.	few	TRBV9	TRBJ2-1	TGTGCCAGCAGCGTAGTCGGGGGGCTCGAGCAGTTCTTC	CASSVVGGLEQFF
TRBD2	.	TRBV19	TRBJ2-7	TGTGCCAGTAGTACTAGGACTAGCGGGGGGCCTCACCCACCCTACGAGCAGTACTTC	CASSTRTSGGPHPPYEQYF
.	.	TRBV7-9	TRBJ1-5	TGTGCCAGCAGCGTAGAAGGGGTAAGGCAGCCCCAGCATTTT	CASSVEGVRQPQHF
.	.	TRBV20-1	TRBJ2-5	TGCAGTGAGAGTTGGGGTGAGACCCAGTACTTC	CSESWGETQYF